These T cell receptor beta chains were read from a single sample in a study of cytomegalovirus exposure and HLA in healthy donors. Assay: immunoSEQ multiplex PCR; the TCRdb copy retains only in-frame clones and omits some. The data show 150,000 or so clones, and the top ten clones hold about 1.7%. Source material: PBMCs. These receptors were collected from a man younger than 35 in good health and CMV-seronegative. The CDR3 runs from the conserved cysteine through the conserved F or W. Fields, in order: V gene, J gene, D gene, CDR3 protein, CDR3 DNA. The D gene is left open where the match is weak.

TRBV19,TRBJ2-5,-,CASSFGRGATQETQYF,TGTGCCAGTAGTTTCGGGCGCGGGGCGACCCAAGAGACCCAGTACTTC
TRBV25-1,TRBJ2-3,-,CASTGTWADTQYF,TGTGCCAGCACCGGGACTTGGGCAGATACGCAGTATTTT
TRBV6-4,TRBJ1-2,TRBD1,CASSGTTTGAGYTF,TGTGCCAGCAGTGGCACAACGACAGGGGCCGGCTACACCTTC
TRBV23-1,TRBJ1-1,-,CASSRGGGQNTEAFF,TGCGCCAGCAGCCGAGGGGGGGGCCAAAACACTGAAGCTTTCTTT
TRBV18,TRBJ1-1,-,CASSPSQKNTEAFF,TGTGCCAGCTCACCAAGTCAGAAGAACACTGAAGCTTTCTTT
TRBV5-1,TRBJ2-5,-,CASSLSSREEETQYF,TGCGCCAGCAGCTTGTCCAGCAGGGAGGAAGAGACCCAGTACTTC
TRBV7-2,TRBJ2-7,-,CASSPRGGLEQYF,TGTGCCAGCAGCCCTAGAGGGGGTTTGGAGCAGTACTTC
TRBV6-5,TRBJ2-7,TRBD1,CASRETGGNPYEQYF,TGTGCCAGCAGGGAAACAGGGGGCAACCCCTACGAGCAGTACTTC
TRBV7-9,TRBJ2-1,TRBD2,CASSPLGAGMQFF,TGTGCCAGCAGCCCCCTCGGAGCGGGGATGCAGTTCTTC
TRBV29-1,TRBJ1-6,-,CSARTGGDSPLHF,TGCAGCGCCCGTACAGGAGGGGATTCACCCCTCCACTTT
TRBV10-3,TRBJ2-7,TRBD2,CAISSRLAGDLYEQYF,TGTGCCATCAGCTCCCGACTAGCGGGAGACTTATACGAGCAGTACTTC
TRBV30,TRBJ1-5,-,CAWSTRVGQPQHF,TGTGCCTGGAGTACTCGGGTCGGACAGCCCCAGCATTTT
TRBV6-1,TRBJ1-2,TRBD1,CASSVGTGGSYGYTF,TGTGCCAGCAGTGTTGGGACAGGGGGCTCCTATGGCTACACCTTC
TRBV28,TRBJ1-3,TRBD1,CATFPGTAGNTIYF,TGTGCCACGTTCCCCGGGACAGCAGGAAACACCATATATTTT
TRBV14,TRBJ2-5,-,CASSAQETQYF,TGTGCCAGCAGCGCGCAAGAGACCCAGTACTTC
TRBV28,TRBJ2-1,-,CASSTKDSISTILEQFF,TGTGCCAGCAGTACAAAGGACAGTATCTCTACAATTCTTGAGCAGTTCTTC
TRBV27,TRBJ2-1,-,CASSYGRAGEQFF,TGTGCCAGCAGTTACGGGAGAGCCGGTGAGCAGTTCTTC
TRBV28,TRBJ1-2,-,CASSFADGYTF,TGTGCCAGCAGTTTCGCAGATGGCTACACCTTC
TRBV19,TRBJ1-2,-,CASSTGADKFYGYTF,TGTGCCAGTAGTACGGGAGCGGACAAGTTCTATGGCTACACCTTC
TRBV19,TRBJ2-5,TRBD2,CASSITPRGGETQYF,TGTGCCAGTAGTATAACCCCCCGGGGGGGGGAGACCCAGTACTTC
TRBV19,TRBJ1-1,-,CASSIGFSELNTEAFF,TGTGCCAGTAGTATTGGTTTTAGTGAGTTGAACACTGAAGCTTTCTTT